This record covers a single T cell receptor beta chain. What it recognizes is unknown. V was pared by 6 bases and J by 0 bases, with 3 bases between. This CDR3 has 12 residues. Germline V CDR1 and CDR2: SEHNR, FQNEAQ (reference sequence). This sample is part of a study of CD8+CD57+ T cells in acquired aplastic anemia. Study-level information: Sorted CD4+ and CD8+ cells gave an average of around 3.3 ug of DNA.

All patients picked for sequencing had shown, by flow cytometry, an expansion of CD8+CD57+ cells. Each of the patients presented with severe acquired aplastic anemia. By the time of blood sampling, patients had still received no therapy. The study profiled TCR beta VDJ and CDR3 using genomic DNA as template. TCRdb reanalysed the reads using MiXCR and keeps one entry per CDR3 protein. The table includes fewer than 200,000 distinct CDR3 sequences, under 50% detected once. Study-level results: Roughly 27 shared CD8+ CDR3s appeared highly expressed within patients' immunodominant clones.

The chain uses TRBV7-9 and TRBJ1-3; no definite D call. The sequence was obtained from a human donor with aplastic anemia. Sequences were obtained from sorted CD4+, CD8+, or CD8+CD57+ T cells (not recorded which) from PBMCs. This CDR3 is CASSASGNTIYF. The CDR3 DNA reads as TGTGCCAGCAGTGCCTCTGGAAACACCATATATTTT.